This passage covers 14 T cell receptor beta chains from one sample sequenced in a study of cytomegalovirus exposure and HLA in healthy donors. With 60 Vbeta and 13 Jbeta primers, the PCR was carried out. Only in-frame clones appear in the TCRdb table, and some are missing; sequencing was by immunoSEQ multiplex PCR. Among 85,000 to 120,000 clones, roughly four fifths were seen once, and the ten largest hold 8.5% to 10%. Material: PBMCs. These receptors originate from a male donor in good health and CMV-seropositive.

The rearrangement uses TRBV5-4 and TRBJ2-7; TRBD2 aligns across 8 bases. V lost 5 bases and J lost 6; bases outside the gene matches: 4. This CDR3 has 12 residues. CDR1 is SGHNT and CDR2 is YYREEE in the germline V gene (reference sequence). The CDR3 spells CASSSGTSEQYF. The CDR3 DNA is TGTGCCAGCAGTTCCGGGACTAGCGAGCAGTACTTC.

The V gene is TRBV2, the J gene TRBJ1-4; D uncertain. The CDR3 is 13 amino acids. Germline V gives CDR1 SNHLY, CDR2 FYNNEI. The germline V and J ends were trimmed by 10 bases and 1 base, with 10 bases remaining between them. CDR3 in DNA: TGTGCCACCACCCGAGGAACTAATGAAAAACTGTTTTTT. Translation gives CATTRGTNEKLFF.

The J gene is TRBJ1-5, the V gene TRBV5-1, with TRBD1 matching over 9 bases. Germline V lookup: CDR1 SGHRS, CDR2 YFSETQ. V gave up 4 bases and J gave up 7 bases; unmatched junction bases: 3. This CDR3 region has 13 residues. For the CDR3, the DNA is TGCGCCAGCAGCATTGACAGGGGGCAGCCCCAGCATTTT. This encodes CASSIDRGQPQHF.

This clone was observed a few times. Different DNA sequences within this sample yield the same CDR3. The chain carries TRBV7-9 and TRBJ1-6, with D possibly being TRBD1 (6 bases). The V and J ends lost 5 bases and 6 bases respectively, with 11 bases between them. Germline V gene lookup returns CDR1 SEHNR and CDR2 FQNEAQ (reference sequence). The CDR3 is 14 amino acids. As DNA, the CDR3 is TGTGCCAGCAGCCCTGGACAGAGTAATTCACCCCTCCACTTT. Protein sequence: CASSPGQSNSPLHF.

This sequence joins TRBV4-3 and TRBJ2-7; 9 bases are a match to TRBD2. This CDR3 spans 17 amino acids. J gave up 0 bases and V 0 bases, and 6 bases lay outside the gene matches. Per the germline V gene, CDR1 is LGHNA and CDR2 is YSLEER. The CDR3 here is CASSQDYLAGTSYEQYF. DNA for the CDR3: TGCGCCAGCAGCCAAGATTATCTAGCGGGAACCTCCTACGAGCAGTACTTC.

The V call is TRBV10-3, the J call TRBJ2-7; TRBD1 matches at 9 bases. From germline, CDR1 is ENHRY and CDR2 SYGVKD. This CDR3 comprises 13 residues. Trimming took 2 bases from V and 6 from J; bases not matched to a gene: 2. CDR3 in amino acids: CAISENRGREQYF. The CDR3, as DNA: TGTGCCATCAGTGAGAACAGGGGGCGCGAGCAGTACTTC.

The chain has TRBV2 and TRBJ2-7, with D perhaps matching TRBD1 (5 bases). V lost 3 bases, J lost 7 bases, and 16 bases lay in between. The CDR3 length is 14 residues. Germline-derived CDR1 and CDR2 are SNHLY and FYNNEI. The DNA of the CDR3 is TGTGCCAGCAGTGAGAAAGGCAGGGTCGAAGAGCAGTACTTC. It translates to CASSEKGRVEEQYF.

The gene calls are TRBV7-2 and TRBJ2-4; the D is unclear. V lost 5 bases and J lost 1, with 9 bases in between. Germline V gene sequence: CDR1 SGHTA, CDR2 FQGNSA. CDR3 length: 14 amino acids. The chain's CDR3 is CASSPPGAKNIQYF. The CDR3 DNA follows: TGTGCCAGCAGCCCACCCGGGGCCAAAAACATTCAGTACTTC.

This clone was observed a single time. The chain recombines TRBV4-2 with TRBJ2-4; 10 bases match TRBD2. Trimming cost V 0 bases and J 0 bases; bases outside gene matches: 11. This CDR3 region has 20 residues. The germline gives CDR1 LGHNA, CDR2 YNFKEQ. The CDR3 DNA follows: TGTGCCAGCAGCCAAGACCCTAGCGGGAGCGGGTCATTAGCCAAAAACATTCAGTACTTC. Residues: CASSQDPSGSGSLAKNIQYF.

The CDR3 nucleotides are TGTGCCAGCAGCTTAAGAGCGGGAGCTGGTGAGCAGTTCTTC. Translating gives CASSLRAGAGEQFF. This chain links TRBV11-2 with TRBJ2-1; 8 bases agree with TRBD2. This CDR3 has 14 residues. Germline values: CDR1 SGHAT, CDR2 FQNNGV. V trimming: 2 bases; J trimming: 9 bases; junction bases outside the gene matches: 6.

This rearrangement joins TRBV7-9 to TRBJ1-1; 8 positions agree with TRBD1. After removal of 6 bases from V and 3 bases from J, the junction contained 9 bases not matched to a gene. This CDR3 is built from 15 residues. Germline V gene lookup returns CDR1 SEHNR and CDR2 FQNEAQ (reference sequence). CDR3 sequence: CASSLRTGLDTEAFF. The CDR3 DNA reads as TGTGCCAGCAGTCTCCGGACAGGGTTGGACACTGAAGCTTTCTTT.

The CDR3 DNA follows: TGTGCCAGCAGCTTAGGAAGAGGAGGGAACAATGAGCAGTTCTTC. Its translation is CASSLGRGGNNEQFF. This chain connects TRBV7-3 to TRBJ2-1, with D possibly being TRBD2 (6 bases). V was pared by 2 bases and J by 5 bases, with 13 bases between. This CDR3 comprises 15 residues. Per germline, CDR1 SGHTA and CDR2 FQGTGA.

For the CDR3, the DNA is TGTGCCACCAGCCGCCGGGACAAGCAAGAGACCCAGTACTTC. Amino acid sequence: CATSRRDKQETQYF. The rearrangement uses TRBV15 and TRBJ2-5, with D possibly being TRBD1 (6 bases). This CDR3 comprises 14 residues. Trimming cost V 5 bases and J 2 bases, with 12 bases left between them. The germline CDR1 and CDR2 sequences are LNHNV and YYDKDF (reference sequence).

This chain joins TRBV13 and TRBJ2-7; D perhaps matches TRBD2 (6 bases). The CDR3 totals 13 residues. Germline V CDR1 and CDR2: PRHDT, FYEKMQ (reference sequence). The V gene lost 5 bases and the J gene lost 6 bases, with 14 bases spanning the gap. CDR3 sequence: CASSNRLESEQYF. As DNA, the CDR3 is TGTGCCAGCAGCAATCGACTAGAGAGCGAGCAGTACTTC. Together with reference TRBV13 and TRBJ2-7, the CDR3 gives the full variable domain: AAGVIQSPRHLIKEKRETATLKCYPIPRHDTVYWYQQGPGQDPQFLISFYEKMQSDKGSIPDRFSAQQFSDYHSELNMSSLELGDSALYFCASSNRLESEQYFGPGTRLTVT.